The next 15 T cell receptor beta chains were all read from a single sample in a study of control samples from healthy donors and cancer patients. Libraries were prepared by immunoSEQ multiplex PCR; TCRdb keeps only in-frame clonotypes and omits some of them. The table records about 73,000 clones, about 88% of them present only once. Sequenced: blood. Source of these receptors: a woman in her forties or fifties in good health.

The J gene is TRBJ1-5, the V gene TRBV28, with D hard to call. Between the trimmed V and J ends, which lost 3 bases and 4 bases, there was a span of 7 bases. Germline CDR1 and CDR2: MDHEN and SYDVKM. This CDR3 is built from 13 residues. CDR3 bases: TGTGCCAGCAGTTTGACTAGGAATCAGCCCCAGCATTTT. Its protein product is CASSLTRNQPQHF. Full variable domain (remainder filled in from reference TRBV28 and TRBJ1-5): DVKVTQSSRYLVKRTGEKVFLECVQDMDHENMFWYRQDPGLGLRLIYFSYDVKMKEKGDIPEGYSVSREKKERFSLILESASTNQTSMYLCASSLTRNQPQHFGDGTRLSIL.

V is TRBV5-1 and J is TRBJ2-1, with TRBD1 identical over 9 bases. The V and J ends lost 3 bases and 8 bases, in that order; junction bases with no gene match: 9. The CDR3 is made up of 15 amino acids. Germline CDR1 reads SGHRS; CDR2 reads YFSETQ. The CDR3 protein is CASSSPDRGWDEQFF. CDR3 DNA sequence: TGCGCCAGCAGCTCCCCAGACAGGGGGTGGGATGAGCAGTTCTTC.

V is TRBV18 and J is TRBJ2-2; a possible D gene is TRBD1 (6 bases). Germline V gene sequence: CDR1 KGHSH, CDR2 LQKENI. The CDR3 has 18 amino acids. V was trimmed by 1 base and J by 2 bases, leaving 17 bases between them. This CDR3 is CASSPLRQASTNTGELFF. In nucleotides, the CDR3 is TGTGCCAGCTCACCACTCCGACAGGCCTCTACCAACACCGGGGAGCTGTTTTTT.

V is TRBV30 and J is TRBJ2-1; TRBD2 might be the D (6 bases). The V and J ends lost 1 base and 8 bases respectively, with 9 bases between them. The V gene's germline CDR1 is GTSNPN and CDR2 SVGIG (reference sequence). This CDR3 has 12 residues. The CDR3 bases are TGTGCCTGGAGTGGTTCGGGAGATGAGCAGTTCTTC. It is translated as CAWSGSGDEQFF.

The J gene is TRBJ2-1, the V gene TRBV19; 8 nucleotides match TRBD2. Germline trimming cut 5 bases from V and 13 bases from J; bases unmatched to any gene: 7. Germline V gene sequence: CDR1 LNHDA, CDR2 SQIVND (reference sequence). This CDR3 region has 12 residues. The CDR3 protein is CASSFVSGTQFF. DNA for the CDR3: TGTGCCAGTAGTTTCGTTAGCGGGACCCAGTTCTTC.

The chain has TRBV9 and TRBJ2-7; TRBD2 matches 7 bases. The V gene's germline CDR1 is SGDLS and CDR2 YYNGEE. V was pared by 5 bases and J by 4 bases, with 12 bases of the junction left unmatched. CDR3 length equals 15 residues. CDR3 bases: TGTGCCAGCAGTCCGGGGAGGGGCCCCGTATACGAGCAGTACTTC. Translated, it gives CASSPGRGPVYEQYF.

The table lists this clone with a few counts. The chain recombines TRBV6-6 with TRBJ2-7, with 9 bases fitting TRBD1. The germline CDR1 and CDR2 sequences are MNHNY and SVGAGI (reference sequence). The junction had 3 bases not matched to a gene; V was cut back by 6 bases and J by 0 bases. The CDR3 is 14 residues long. For the CDR3, the DNA is TGTGCCAGCAGAGACAGGGGGAGCTCCTACGAGCAGTACTTC. It encodes CASRDRGSSYEQYF.

V and J are TRBV5-6 and TRBJ2-3; D may be TRBD1 or TRBD2 (5 bases each). The ends were cut back, 7 bases at V and 3 bases at J, with 18 bases in the middle. The CDR3 sequence is 15 residues long. Germline assignment: CDR1 SGHDT and CDR2 YYEEEE. CDR3 in amino acids: CASVPGPFGTDTQYF. The CDR3 nucleotides are TGTGCCAGCGTTCCGGGACCCTTCGGTACAGATACGCAGTATTTT.

This chain connects TRBV5-4 to TRBJ2-2; 11 bases map to TRBD2. The CDR3 is made up of 16 amino acids. V trimming: 3 bases; J trimming: 4 bases; junction bases outside the gene matches: 5. The V gene's germline CDR1 is SGHNT and CDR2 YYREEE (reference sequence). CDR3 amino acids: CASSSGTSGFTGELFF. The CDR3 DNA reads TGTGCCAGCAGCTCCGGGACTAGCGGATTCACCGGGGAGCTGTTTTTT. The full variable domain, with the rest looked up from reference TRBV5-4 and TRBJ2-2, is ETGVTQSPTHLIKTRGQQVTLRCSSQSGHNTVSWYQQALGQGPQFIFQYYREEENGRGNFPPRFSGLQFPNYSSELNVNALELDDSALYLCASSSGTSGFTGELFFGEGSRLTVL.

This chain connects TRBV5-4 to TRBJ2-2, with 8 bases lining up with TRBD2. The CDR3 consists of 15 residues. Trimming at V came to 4 bases and at J to 4 bases, leaving 6 bases not matched to a gene. CDR1 SGHNT and CDR2 YYREEE come from the germline V gene (reference sequence). The CDR3 loop reads CASSPGGISTGELFF. In DNA form, the CDR3 reads TGTGCCAGCAGCCCGGGGGGGATAAGCACCGGGGAGCTGTTTTTT. Based on the CDR3 plus reference TRBV5-4 and TRBJ2-2, the full variable domain is ETGVTQSPTHLIKTRGQQVTLRCSSQSGHNTVSWYQQALGQGPQFIFQYYREEENGRGNFPPRFSGLQFPNYSSELNVNALELDDSALYLCASSPGGISTGELFFGEGSRLTVL.

The V gene is TRBV9, the J gene TRBJ2-1, with D unresolved. Germline V CDR1 and CDR2: SGDLS, YYNGEE. CDR3 size: 13 residues. Trimming stripped 3 bases from V and 2 bases from J, with 6 bases between. CDR3 DNA sequence: TGTGCCAGCAGCGACCGGGCCTACAATGAGCAGTTCTTC. Translated, it gives CASSDRAYNEQFF.

Comment on this clone: Compared with germline, one end of the junction differs, possibly owing to a read error. The chain employs TRBV27 and TRBJ2-3, with TRBD2 matching over 10 bases. Germline V gene data show CDR1 as MNHEY and CDR2 as SMNVEV (reference sequence). The CDR3 extends over 16 amino acids. CDR3 sequence: CASSPYLAGVTNTQYF. CDR3 bases: TGTGCCAGCAGTCCCTACCTAGCGGGAGTCACAAATACGCAGTATTTT.

The chain links TRBV30 to TRBJ2-1, with a weak D call TRBD2 (5 bases). The CDR3 sequence is 14 residues long. Germline V gives CDR1 GTSNPN, CDR2 SVGIG (reference sequence). Trimming removed 5 bases at V and 0 bases at J, with 11 bases between. In nucleotides, the CDR3 is TGTGCCTGGCTTGACGGGGACTCCTACAATGAGCAGTTCTTC. Translated: CAWLDGDSYNEQFF.

This rearrangement joins TRBV27 to TRBJ1-2; 10 bases fit TRBD1. Germline CDR1 is MNHEY and CDR2 is SMNVEV (reference sequence). J was trimmed by 8 bases and V by 5 bases; bases with no gene match: 11. The CDR3 spans 15 residues. CDR3 in amino acids: CASSAPGQGDWGYTF. Here the CDR3 DNA reads TGTGCCAGCAGTGCACCTGGACAGGGGGACTGGGGCTACACCTTC.

V usage is TRBV10-2 and J usage is TRBJ2-7; D is unclear. V was pared by 2 bases and J by 3 bases, with 2 bases between. The CDR3 is 11 residues long. Per germline, CDR1 WSHSY and CDR2 SAAADI. CDR3 amino acids: CASSELYEQYF. CDR3 coding DNA: TGCGCCAGCAGTGAGCTCTACGAGCAGTACTTC.